This entry is about one T cell receptor beta chain. These data originate in a study of blood T cell repertoires in COVID-19. Germline values: CDR1 MGHRA, CDR2 YSYEKL. The CDR3 contains 16 residues. V lost 0 bases and J lost 7, with 16 bases in between. Only in-frame clones appear in the TCRdb table, and some are missing; sequencing was by immunoSEQ multiplex PCR. The sample records 190,000 or so clones, approximately 86% being singletons. Sequencing input: peripheral blood. The TCR sequence derives from a man aged 40-49 years with active or convalescent COVID-19. This chain uses TRBV4-1 with TRBJ1-5; D perhaps matches TRBD1 (5 bases). CDR3 protein: CASSQDLKGRAQPQHF. The CDR3 region has the DNA TGCGCCAGCAGCCAAGATCTAAAAGGCAGGGCACAGCCCCAGCATTTT.